This is a list of T cell receptor beta chains from one sample in a study of patients and donors after allogeneic stem cell transplantation. Using its own MiXCR run on the RT-PCR reads, TCRdb lists one record per CDR3 protein. The sample consists of roughly 880,000 distinct CDR3 sequences, more than 15% of them appearing once. Source material: blood, either unsorted or a sorted T cell fraction (not recorded which). All receptors come from a human donor who was either an allogeneic HSCT recipient or a stem cell or donor lymphocyte infusion donor (not recorded which). It is not recorded whose cells these are; they may come from a transplant donor. Both conserved end residues are part of each CDR3. A D gene is named only where the DNA matches it firmly. A clone size is listed for some rows: how often the clone was seen (once, few, many), or a class if it is expanded.

d_call j_call v_call clone_size cdr3_nt cdr3_aa
TRBD2 TRBJ2-7 TRBV12-3/TRBV12-4 few TGTGCCAGCAGCTCTTTCGGGGGAGCGGGAACGTCCTACGAGCAGTACTTC CASSSFGGAGTSYEQYF
- TRBJ1-5 TRBV2 - TGTGCCAGCAAGGGGGGCTCTAGCAATCAGCCCCAGCATTTT CASKGGSSNQPQHF
TRBD1 TRBJ1-2 TRBV29-1 few TGCAGCGGGGACAGTAACTATGGCTACACCTTC CSGDSNYGYTF
- TRBJ2-5 TRBV24-1 - TGTGCCACCAGTGATGGACACCCCCGAGAGACCCAGTACTTC CATSDGHPRETQYF
- TRBJ1-2 TRBV12-3/TRBV12-4 many TGTGCCAGCAGTTCCGCCTCGGGACACAACTATGGCTACACCTTC CASSSASGHNYGYTF
- TRBJ2-1 TRBV2 - TGTGCCAGCAATCAGCCAAGTAAGGGAAATGAGCAGTTCTTC CASNQPSKGNEQFF
- TRBJ2-2 TRBV6-1 few TGTGCCAGCAGTCCAAGGGGTCCGGGCGGGGAGCTGTTTTTT CASSPRGPGGELFF
- TRBJ1-1 TRBV20-1 many TGCAGTGCTAGAGATTTAGGCAGGGGCGACACTGAAGCTTTCTTT CSARDLGRGDTEAFF
TRBD1 TRBJ2-3 TRBV9 - TGTGCCAGCAGCGGAGCCCTTCGACGGACAGGTGGGCCAGATACGCAGTATTTT CASSGALRRTGGPDTQYF
- TRBJ2-7 TRBV6-1 few TGTGCCAGCAGTGGACAGTTTCGTGACGAGCAGTACTTC CASSGQFRDEQYF
- TRBJ2-1 TRBV24-1 few TGTGCCACCAGCCCGACCATTCGGAACAATGAGCAGTTCTTC CATSPTIRNNEQFF
- TRBJ2-2 TRBV5-4 - TGTGCCAGCAGCTCCGGTGCGCAGTCGAACACCGGGGAGCTGTTTTTT CASSSGAQSNTGELFF
- TRBJ2-3 TRBV12-3/TRBV12-4 few TGTGCCAGCAGTTTAACATTCATCACAGATACGCAGTATTTT CASSLTFITDTQYF
- TRBJ2-3 TRBV6-5 - TGTGCCAGCAGTTTACCACGGGGCACAGATACGCAGTATTTT CASSLPRGTDTQYF
- TRBJ1-2 TRBV4-1 few TGCGCCAGCAGCCAAAACCGTCGGGGAGATGGCTACACCTTC CASSQNRRGDGYTF
- TRBJ1-4 TRBV4-3 many TGCGCCAGCAGCCAAGACTTGGCGACTAATGAAAAACTGTTTTTT CASSQDLATNEKLFF
- TRBJ2-1 TRBV9 - TGTGCCAGCAGCGTAGCCCTTGGGGATGAGCAGTTCTTC CASSVALGDEQFF
- TRBJ2-7 TRBV4-3 few TGCGCCAGCAGCCAAGATTGGATAGGATCCTCCTCTGCGCGGGAGCAGTACTTC CASSQDWIGSSSAREQYF
TRBD2 TRBJ2-1 TRBV27 few TGTGCCAGCAGTTACCAAGGGACTAGCGGGAGGTACAATGAGCAGTTCTTC CASSYQGTSGRYNEQFF
- TRBJ1-1 TRBV13 many TGTGCCAGCAGCTTAGCCAGACTGAACACTGAAGCTTTCTTT CASSLARLNTEAFF
- TRBJ2-2 TRBV24-1 few TGTGCCACCAGTGATTTTGGCAAGAACACCGGGGAGCTGTTTTTT CATSDFGKNTGELFF
TRBD2 TRBJ2-7 TRBV20-1 few TGCAGTGCTACCCTAAGGACTAGCTCCTACGAGCAGTACTTC CSATLRTSSYEQYF
- TRBJ2-2 TRBV24-1 - TGTGCCACCCAGGGAGACACCGGGGAGCTGTTTTTT CATQGDTGELFF
- TRBJ2-7 TRBV12-3/TRBV12-4 many TGTGCCAGCAGTTTAGGGGGGCCCAGCTTCTACGAGCAGTACTTC CASSLGGPSFYEQYF
TRBD1 TRBJ1-2 TRBV12-3/TRBV12-4 - TGTGCCAGCACGATCGACAGGGGGGGGGATGGCTACACCTTC CASTIDRGGDGYTF
- TRBJ1-2 TRBV11-2 - TGTGCCAGCAGCCCTCAACCCCTCTACACCTTC CASSPQPLYTF
- TRBJ2-3 TRBV20-1 once TGCAGTGCTACCCCGACTTCGGATACGCAGTATTTT CSATPTSDTQYF
- TRBJ2-1 TRBV7-9 - TGTGCCAGCAGCTTAAGGTCCGGGACTGGTTACAATGAGCAGTTCTTC CASSLRSGTGYNEQFF
- TRBJ1-3 TRBV11-2 - TGTGCCAGCAGCCCGAGCCCCGAAGGAAACACCATATATTTT CASSPSPEGNTIYF
TRBD1 TRBJ2-7 TRBV27 - TGTGCCAGCAGTTTATCGATCGAGGGGACAGGTGACTACGAGCAGTACTTC CASSLSIEGTGDYEQYF
- TRBJ1-5 TRBV12-3/TRBV12-4 many TGTGCCAGCAGGACCGGGACTCATCAGCCCCAGCATTTT CASRTGTHQPQHF
TRBD1 TRBJ2-3 TRBV30 - TGTGCCTGGAGTGTGGCAGGGGGCGACCGAGATACGCAGTATTTT CAWSVAGGDRDTQYF
- TRBJ1-1 TRBV20-1 - TGCAGTGCCCCCAGGAACAAGGACACTGAAGCTTTCTTT CSAPRNKDTEAFF
- TRBJ1-5 TRBV10-3 few TGTGCCATCAGTGAGTCGGAAGGGGCCCTGAATTTT CAISESEGALNF
TRBD2 TRBJ2-7 TRBV20-1 - TGCAGTGCTAGCGGCGGTGGCGGGAGCGGCGAGCAGTACTTC CSASGGGGSGEQYF
- TRBJ1-1 TRBV6-1 few TGTGCCAGCAGCCCTAAGAGTAGCACCGAAGCTTTCTTT CASSPKSSTEAFF
- TRBJ1-4 TRBV9 - TGTGCCAGCTCGGACGGAATTGCAACTAATGAAAAACTGTTTTTT CASSDGIATNEKLFF
TRBD2 TRBJ2-1 TRBV4-2 - TGTGCCAGCAGCCGGGGAGCGGGGGGGGCCGGGAATGAGCAGTTCTTC CASSRGAGGAGNEQFF
TRBD1 TRBJ1-1 TRBV5-1 few TGCGCCAGCAGCGCCCGGACAGGGAGGAACACTGAAGCTTTCTTT CASSARTGRNTEAFF
- TRBJ2-5 TRBV5-1 - TGCGCCAGCAGCTTGGTCCGGCAACAAGAGACCCAGTACTTC CASSLVRQQETQYF
- TRBJ2-7 TRBV4-3 once TGCGCCAGCAGCCAAGTTCATGGGACGGTGACCTACGAGCAGTACTTC CASSQVHGTVTYEQYF
- TRBJ2-5 TRBV27 - TGTGCCAGCAGTTTAGCCACGGGTCCAAGAGAGACCCAGTACTTC CASSLATGPRETQYF
- TRBJ1-1 TRBV12-3/TRBV12-4 many TGTGCCAGCGTCCGCCCCCAGGCCTCCTTAGGGGCTTTCTTT CASVRPQASLGAFF
- TRBJ2-5 TRBV5-1 - TGCGCCAGCAGCTTGCACGACAGCCAAGAGACCCAGTACTTC CASSLHDSQETQYF
TRBD2 TRBJ2-1 TRBV5-1 - TGCGCCAGCAGCTTTGAGCCACTAGCGTCAAAGGGAAATGAGCAGTTCTTC CASSFEPLASKGNEQFF
TRBD2 TRBJ2-3 TRBV27 few TGTGCCAGCAGTTTATCGGTCCTAGCGGGAGTGGTAGGCACAGATACGCAGTATTTT CASSLSVLAGVVGTDTQYF
- TRBJ1-1 TRBV19 few TGTGCCAGTAGGGGAGGGGGGCAAGGGACTGAAGCTTTCTTT CASRGGGQGTEAFF
- TRBJ2-1 TRBV19 - TGTGCCAGTAAGGGGACCAATGAGCAGTTCTTC CASKGTNEQFF
- TRBJ1-1 TRBV11-1 - TGTGCCAGCAGCACCGTGGGCCGGGGTGCTGTCGCGAACACTGAAGCTTTCTTT CASSTVGRGAVANTEAFF
- TRBJ1-1 TRBV12-3/TRBV12-4 few TGTGCCAGCAGCTTAGGGTATATGGGTGAAGCTTTCTTT CASSLGYMGEAFF
- TRBJ1-5 TRBV15 - TGTGCCACCAGCACGGTGGCACAGCCCCAGCATTTT CATSTVAQPQHF
- TRBJ2-5 TRBV15 - TGTGCCACCAGCAGCACCTCAGGGGCCCAGTACTTC CATSSTSGAQYF